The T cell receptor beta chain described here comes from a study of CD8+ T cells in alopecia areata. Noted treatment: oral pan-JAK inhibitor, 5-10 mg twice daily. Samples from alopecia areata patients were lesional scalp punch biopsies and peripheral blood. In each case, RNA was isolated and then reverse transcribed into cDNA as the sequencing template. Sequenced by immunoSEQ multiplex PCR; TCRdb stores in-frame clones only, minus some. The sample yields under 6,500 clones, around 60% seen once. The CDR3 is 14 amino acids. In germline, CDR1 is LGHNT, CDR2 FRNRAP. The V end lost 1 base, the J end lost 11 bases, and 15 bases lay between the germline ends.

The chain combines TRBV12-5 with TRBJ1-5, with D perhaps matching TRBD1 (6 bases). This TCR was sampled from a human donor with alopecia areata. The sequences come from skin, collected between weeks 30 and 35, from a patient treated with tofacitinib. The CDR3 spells CASGLGLQGGAQHF. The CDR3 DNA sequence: TGTGCTAGTGGTTTGGGCCTACAGGGTGGCGCCCAGCATTTT.